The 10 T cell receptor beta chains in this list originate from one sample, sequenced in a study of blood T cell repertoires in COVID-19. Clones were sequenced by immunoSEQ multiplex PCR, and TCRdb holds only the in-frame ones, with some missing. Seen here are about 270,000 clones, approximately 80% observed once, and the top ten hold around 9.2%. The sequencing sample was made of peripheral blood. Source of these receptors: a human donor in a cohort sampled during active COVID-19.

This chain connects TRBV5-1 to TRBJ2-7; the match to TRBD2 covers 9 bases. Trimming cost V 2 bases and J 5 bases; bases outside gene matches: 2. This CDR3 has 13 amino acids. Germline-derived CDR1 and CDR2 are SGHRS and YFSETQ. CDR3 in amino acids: CASSFTSGHEQYF. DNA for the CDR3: TGCGCCAGCAGCTTTACTAGCGGGCACGAGCAGTACTTC.

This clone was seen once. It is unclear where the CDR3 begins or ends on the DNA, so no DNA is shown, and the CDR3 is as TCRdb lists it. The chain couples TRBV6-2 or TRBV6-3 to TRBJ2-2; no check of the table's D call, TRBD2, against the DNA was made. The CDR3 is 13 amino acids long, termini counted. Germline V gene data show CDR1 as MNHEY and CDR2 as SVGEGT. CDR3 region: CASSSSNTGELFF.

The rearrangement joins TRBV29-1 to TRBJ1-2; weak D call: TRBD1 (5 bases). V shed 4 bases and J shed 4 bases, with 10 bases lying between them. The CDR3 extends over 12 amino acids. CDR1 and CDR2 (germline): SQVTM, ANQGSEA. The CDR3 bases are TGCAGCGTTGCTTGGCAGGGCTATGGCTACACCTTC. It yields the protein CSVAWQGYGYTF.

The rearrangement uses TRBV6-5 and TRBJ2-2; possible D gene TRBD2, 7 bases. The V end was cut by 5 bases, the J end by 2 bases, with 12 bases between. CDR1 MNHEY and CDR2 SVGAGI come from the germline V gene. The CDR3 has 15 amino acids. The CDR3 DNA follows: TGTGCCAGCAGTCCCCGGGGGGCAAACACCGGGGAGCTGTTTTTT. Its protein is CASSPRGANTGELFF.

CDR3 residues: CASSAEDFSGGGGANVLTF. CDR3 DNA: TGCGCCAGCAGCGCGGAAGATTTCTCAGGGGGCGGTGGGGCCAACGTCCTGACTTTC. The chain couples TRBV5-1 to TRBJ2-6; 8 bases fit TRBD1. V dropped 4 bases and J dropped 3; count of bases not matched to a gene: 15. The CDR3 loop spans 19 amino acids. Germline values: CDR1 SGHRS, CDR2 YFSETQ. The full variable domain, completed using reference TRBV5-1 and TRBJ2-6, is KAGVTQTPRYLIKTRGQQVTLSCSPISGHRSVSWYQQTPGQGLQFLFEYFSETQRNKGNFPGRFSGRQFSNSRSEMNVSTLELGDSALYLCASSAEDFSGGGGANVLTFGAGSRLTVL.

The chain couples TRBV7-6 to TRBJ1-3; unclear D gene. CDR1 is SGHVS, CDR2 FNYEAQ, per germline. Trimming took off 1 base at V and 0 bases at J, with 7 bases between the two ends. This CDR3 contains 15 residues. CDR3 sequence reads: CASSLGESSGNTIYF. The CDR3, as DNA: TGTGCCAGCAGCTTAGGGGAGAGCTCTGGAAACACCATATATTTT.

CDR3 region: CASSEPRTSEYTDTQYF. The CDR3 DNA sequence: TGTGCCAGCAGTGAACCTAGGACTAGCGAATACACAGATACGCAGTATTTT. The rearrangement uses TRBV2 and TRBJ2-3; 9 bases are shared with TRBD2. The CDR3 has 17 amino acids. Germline CDR1 is SNHLY and CDR2 is FYNNEI. The V gene end was trimmed by 2 bases and the J gene end by 2 bases; junction bases not matched to a gene: 8.

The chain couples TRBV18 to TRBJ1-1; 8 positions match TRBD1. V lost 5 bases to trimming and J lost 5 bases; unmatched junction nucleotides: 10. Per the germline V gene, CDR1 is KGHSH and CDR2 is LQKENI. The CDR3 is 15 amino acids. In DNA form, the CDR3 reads TGTGCCAGCTCAACAGATTACAGGGGGGAAACTGAAGCTTTCTTT. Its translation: CASSTDYRGETEAFF.

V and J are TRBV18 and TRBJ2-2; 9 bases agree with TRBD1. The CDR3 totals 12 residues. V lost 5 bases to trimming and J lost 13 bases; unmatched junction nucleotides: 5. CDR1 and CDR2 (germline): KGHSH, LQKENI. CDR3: CASSWGQGSLFF. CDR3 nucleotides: TGTGCCAGCTCATGGGGACAGGGCTCGCTGTTTTTT.

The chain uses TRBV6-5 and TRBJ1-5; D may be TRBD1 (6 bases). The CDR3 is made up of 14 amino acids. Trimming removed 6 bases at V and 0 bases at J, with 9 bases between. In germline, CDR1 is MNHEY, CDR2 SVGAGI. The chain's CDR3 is CASRQGNSNQPQHF. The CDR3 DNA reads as TGTGCCAGCAGACAGGGTAATAGCAATCAGCCCCAGCATTTT.